This T cell receptor beta chain was observed in a study of T cell repertoires in cytomegalovirus infection. The length of the CDR3 is 16 residues. From germline, CDR1 is MNHGY and CDR2 SAAAGT. V shed 5 bases and J 4 bases; nucleotides not matched to a gene: 6. Note on this clonotype: The target antigen is unknown.

Study-wide findings and caveats: In two of eight donors, the top clonotype was HLA-C-restricted CMV-specific.

TCRdb fed the reads into MiXCR, producing one record per CDR3 protein. Seen here are fewer than 550,000 distinct CDR3 sequences, less than 30% observed once, and the top ten hold roughly 13%. Sequenced material: PBMCs. The sequence derives from a human donor in good health (CMV status not recorded). Some clones in this sample may be carry-over from other donors' samples. The rearrangement joins TRBV6-8 to TRBJ2-5, with 14 positions matching TRBD2. This chain's CDR3 is CASSIPGTSGRETQYF. The CDR3 DNA follows: TGTGCCAGCAGTATACCCGGGACTAGCGGGAGAGAGACCCAGTACTTC.